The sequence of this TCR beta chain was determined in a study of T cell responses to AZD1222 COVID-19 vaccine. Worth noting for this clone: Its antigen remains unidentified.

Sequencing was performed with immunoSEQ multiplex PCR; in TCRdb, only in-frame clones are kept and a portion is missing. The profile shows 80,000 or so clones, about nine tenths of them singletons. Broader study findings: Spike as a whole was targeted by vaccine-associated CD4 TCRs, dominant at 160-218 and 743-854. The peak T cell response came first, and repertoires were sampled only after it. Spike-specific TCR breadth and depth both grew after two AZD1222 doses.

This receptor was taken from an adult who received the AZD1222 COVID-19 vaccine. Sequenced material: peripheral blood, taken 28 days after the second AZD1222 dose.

CDR3 region: CASSLEGQGGNIQYF. The CDR3 DNA is TGTGCCAGCAGCTTAGAGGGACAGGGAGGGAACATTCAGTACTTC. The V call is TRBV11-3, the J call TRBJ2-4, with 9 bases matching TRBD1. The CDR3 is 15 residues long. V gave up 0 bases and J gave up 7 bases; unmatched junction bases: 4. CDR1 is SGHNT, CDR2 YENEEA, per germline.